One and the same sample provided the 21 T cell receptor beta chains below, sequenced in a study of CD8+CD57+ T cells in acquired aplastic anemia. Sequencing involved patients with CD8+CD57+ cell expansion previously shown by flow cytometry. Profiles of TCR beta VDJ and CDR3 were generated from a genomic DNA template. TCRdb fed the reads into MiXCR, producing one record per CDR3 protein. This sample has 170,000 or so distinct CDR3 sequences, with around 60% found just once. Specimen: sorted CD4+, CD8+, or CD8+CD57+ T cells (not recorded which) from PBMCs. The receptors derive from a human donor with aplastic anemia.

This sequence joins TRBV6-5 and TRBJ2-5; D gene uncertain. CDR1 is MNHEY, CDR2 SVGAGI, per germline. There are 14 residues in the CDR3. Trimming removed 2 bases at V and 0 bases at J, with 7 bases between. Written as DNA, the CDR3 is TGTGCCAGCAGTTACGTGGGGTACCAAGAGACCCAGTACTTC. This sequence encodes CASSYVGYQETQYF.

This clonotype showed up many times. The gene calls are TRBV19 and TRBJ1-5, with D maybe TRBD1 (5 bases). The CDR3 contains 15 residues. Trimming cost V 7 bases and J 5 bases, with 18 bases left between them. Germline CDR1 is LNHDA and CDR2 is SQIVND (reference sequence). CDR3 bases: TGTGCCAGTACTCCCGGGACCCGAGGGGATCAGCCCCAGCATTTT. Translation gives CASTPGTRGDQPQHF.

The rearrangement uses TRBV10-2 and TRBJ1-2; no reliable D call. CDR1 is WSHSY, CDR2 SAAADI, per germline. The CDR3 consists of 14 residues. The V and J ends lost 3 bases and 8 bases respectively, with 16 bases between them. As DNA, the CDR3 is TGCGCCAGCAGTGATGCCATTGCAGGTGCGGGCTACACCTTC. Protein: CASSDAIAGAGYTF.

A word on this clonotype: One end of the junction is discordant with germline, which a read error may explain. The rearrangement joins TRBV7-8 to TRBJ2-5, with D maybe TRBD2 (5 bases). This CDR3 spans 14 amino acids. The germline gives CDR1 SGHVS, CDR2 FQNEAQ. CDR3 nucleotide sequence: TGCGCCAGCAGCCGAATACGGGGAAAAGAGACCCAGTACTTC. Translating gives CASSRIRGKETQYF.

The chain has TRBV7-2 and TRBJ1-2; a possible D gene is TRBD1 (6 bases). Trimming shortened V by 8 bases and J by 4 bases, and 8 bases separated the two germline ends. The germline gives CDR1 SGHTA, CDR2 FQGNSA. The CDR3 has 11 residues. The CDR3 DNA is TGTGCCAGCGGACAGAGCTATGGCTACACCTTC. It translates to CASGQSYGYTF.

In this sample, this clonotype turned up a few times. The chain's CDR3 is CASSPRGSGINEQFF. CDR3 in DNA: TGTGCCAGCAGTCCCCGCGGTAGCGGTATTAATGAGCAGTTCTTC. This rearrangement joins TRBV27 to TRBJ2-1; perhaps TRBD2 as D (6 bases). V dropped 5 bases and J dropped 7 bases, with 18 bases sitting between them. In germline, CDR1 is MNHEY, CDR2 SMNVEV (reference sequence). This CDR3 comprises 15 residues.

This sequence joins TRBV9 and TRBJ2-7, with D hard to call. Trimming removed 1 base at V and 0 bases at J, with 8 bases between. The CDR3 loop spans 14 amino acids. The V gene's germline CDR1 is SGDLS and CDR2 YYNGEE. The CDR3 region is CASSVNLNSYEQYF. The CDR3 DNA reads TGTGCCAGCAGCGTAAATCTTAACTCCTACGAGCAGTACTTC.

The rearrangement joins TRBV10-3 to TRBJ2-7; D remains ambiguous. Germline loops: CDR1 ENHRY, CDR2 SYGVKD. The CDR3 length is 12 residues. Deletions cut 4 bases from V and 3 bases from J, with 7 bases between. The CDR3 bases are TGTGCCATCAGTGGGACCAGCTACGAGCAGTACTTC. Its protein is CAISGTSYEQYF.

In the case of this clonotype: With a much larger clone just one base away, this may be a read error. V usage is TRBV3-1 and J usage is TRBJ1-1; D is perhaps TRBD1 (5 bases). CDR3 length: 13 amino acids. The germline CDR1 and CDR2 sequences are LGHDT and YNNKEL (reference sequence). The CDR3 DNA reads as TGTGCCAGCAGCCATCGACAGAACACTGACGCTTTCTTT. Protein sequence: CASSHRQNTDAFF.

The V and J genes are TRBV24-1 and TRBJ2-3; unclear D gene. The CDR3 has 14 residues. The V gene lost 5 bases and the J gene lost 0 bases, with 8 bases spanning the gap. Germline CDR1 KGHDR, CDR2 SFDVKD. The CDR3 DNA follows: TGTGCCACCAGTGCCCCACTTAGCACAGATACGCAGTATTTT. Encoded protein: CATSAPLSTDTQYF.

Worth noting for this clonotype: This could be a read error, since a much larger clone is one nucleotide away. The chain joins TRBV4-1 to TRBJ1-2, with D uncertain. Germline CDR1 MGHRA, CDR2 YSYEKL. The CDR3 consists of 15 residues. V lost 1 base and J 6 bases, leaving 15 bases between the germline ends. CDR3 in amino acids: CASSQGAVERDGYTF. CDR3 nucleotide sequence: TGCGCCAGCAGCCAAGGGGCAGTTGAAAGGGATGGCTACACCTTC.

The J gene is TRBJ2-7, the V gene TRBV6-1; possible D gene TRBD2, 5 bases. Germline CDR1 and CDR2: MNHNS and SASEGT. V was trimmed by 0 bases and J by 1 base, leaving 7 bases between them. The CDR3 runs 14 residues. The CDR3 DNA sequence: TGTGCCAGCAGTGAAGCCGAGCGGTCCTACGAGCAGTACTTC. It specifies CASSEAERSYEQYF.

This clonotype was picked up many times. The chain combines TRBV6-5 with TRBJ2-3; D gene ambiguous. The CDR3 spans 13 residues. V was pared by 5 bases and J by 1 base, with 7 bases between. The germline gives CDR1 MNHEY, CDR2 SVGAGI. Here the CDR3 reads CASSISRTDTQYF. In DNA form, the CDR3 reads TGTGCCAGCAGTATTTCACGCACAGATACGCAGTATTTT.

This chain uses TRBV7-3 with TRBJ2-1; D perhaps matches TRBD2 (6 bases). The V end lost 5 bases, the J end lost 12 bases, and 20 bases lay between the germline ends. The CDR3 contains 14 residues. Germline loops: CDR1 SGHTA, CDR2 FQGTGA. The CDR3 DNA follows: TGTGCCAGCAGCATCGGGAGTTACGGGGATGGGCAGTTCTTC. Its protein is CASSIGSYGDGQFF.

With regard to this clonotype: Mismatch with germline at one junction end may stem from a read error. This chain connects TRBV7-9 to TRBJ2-6; weak D call: TRBD2 (7 bases). CDR3 length: 14 residues. Per the germline V gene, CDR1 is SEHNR and CDR2 is FQNEAQ (reference sequence). The CDR3 DNA reads TGTGCCAGCAGCCTCCAGAGGGGGGGCAACGTCCTGACTTTC. It translates to CASSLQRGGNVLTF.

This clonotype was detected many times. The chain couples TRBV13 to TRBJ1-1; 10 bases line up with TRBD1. This CDR3 is built from 14 residues. V lost 5 bases to trimming and J lost 1 base; unmatched junction nucleotides: 1. Germline V gives CDR1 PRHDT, CDR2 FYEKMQ (reference sequence). CDR3 sequence: CASSRTGGNTEAFF. CDR3 bases: TGTGCCAGCAGCAGGACAGGGGGGAACACTGAAGCTTTCTTT.

J is TRBJ2-1 and V is TRBV15, with D perhaps assigned TRBD1 or TRBD2 (5 bases each). The CDR3 has 12 amino acids. The V end was cut by 1 base, the J end by 9 bases, with 7 bases between. CDR1 is LNHNV and CDR2 is YYDKDF in the germline V gene (reference sequence). The CDR3 region is CATSRVRGEQFF. The CDR3 region has the DNA TGTGCCACCAGCAGAGTGAGGGGTGAGCAGTTCTTC.

The rearrangement uses TRBV9 and TRBJ1-4; no reliable D call. The germline CDR1 and CDR2 sequences are SGDLS and YYNGEE. V lost 3 bases, J lost 8 bases, and 2 bases lay in between. The CDR3 spans 10 residues. CDR3 nucleotides: TGTGCCAGCAGCGCCGAAAAACTGTTTTTT. Its translation: CASSAEKLFF.

The chain couples TRBV2 to TRBJ2-5; D gene ambiguous. Germline V gene lookup returns CDR1 SNHLY and CDR2 FYNNEI. V was shortened by 8 bases and J by 4 bases, with 14 bases between the two germline ends. The CDR3 consists of 13 residues. Written as DNA, the CDR3 is TGTGCCAGCGTCAGGAGTGTCTCAGAGACCCAGTACTTC. Protein sequence: CASVRSVSETQYF.

The V call is TRBV24-1, the J call TRBJ2-1, with TRBD2 matching over 8 bases. The CDR3 has 17 amino acids. CDR1 and CDR2 (germline): KGHDR, SFDVKD. V was clipped by 2 bases and J by 9 bases; unmatched bases: 14. The CDR3 DNA is TGTGCCACCAGTGATTCCTTGCTTCAGCGGGGGAGCGCTGAGCAGTTCTTC. Translation gives CATSDSLLQRGSAEQFF.

The chain joins TRBV7-6 to TRBJ2-1, with 7 bases aligning to TRBD2. CDR3 length: 15 amino acids. Germline V lookup: CDR1 SGHVS, CDR2 FNYEAQ. With V trimmed by 1 base and J by 3 bases, 3 bases remained unmatched. This CDR3 is CASSLGGGIYNEQFF. For the CDR3, the DNA is TGTGCCAGCAGCTTAGGGGGGGGAATCTACAATGAGCAGTTCTTC.